This T cell receptor beta chain is drawn from a study of siplizumab effects on memory and regulatory T cells. The CDR3 extends over 16 amino acids. Trimming removed 5 bases at V and 10 bases at J, with 21 bases between. Per germline, CDR1 LNHDA and CDR2 SQIVND (reference sequence). This clone was observed once. Using immunoSEQ multiplex PCR, the repertoire was profiled, and TCRdb retains in-frame clones only, with some absent. The repertoire holds 70,000 to 90,000 clones, just over 90% seen once, with approximately 5.3% in the top ten. The sequence came from a human donor in good health. The sample comprised CD8+ T cells sorted from blood. The chain uses TRBV19 and TRBJ1-6; D ambiguous. The CDR3 loop reads CASSPTLWTGKSPLHF. The CDR3 DNA reads as TGTGCCAGTAGTCCCACGCTGTGGACGGGGAAATCACCCCTCCACTTT.